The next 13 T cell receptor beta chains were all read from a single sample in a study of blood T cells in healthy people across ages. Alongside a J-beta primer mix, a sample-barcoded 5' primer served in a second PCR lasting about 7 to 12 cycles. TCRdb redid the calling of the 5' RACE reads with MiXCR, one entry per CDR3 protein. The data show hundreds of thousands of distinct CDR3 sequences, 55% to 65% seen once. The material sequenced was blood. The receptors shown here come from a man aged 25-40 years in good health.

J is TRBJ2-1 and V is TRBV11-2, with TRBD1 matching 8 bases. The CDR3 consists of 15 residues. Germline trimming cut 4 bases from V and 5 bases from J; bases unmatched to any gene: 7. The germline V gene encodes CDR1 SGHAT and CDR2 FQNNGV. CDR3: CASSSNGQGHNEQFF. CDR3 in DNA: TGTGCCAGCAGCTCAAACGGACAGGGCCACAATGAGCAGTTCTTC.

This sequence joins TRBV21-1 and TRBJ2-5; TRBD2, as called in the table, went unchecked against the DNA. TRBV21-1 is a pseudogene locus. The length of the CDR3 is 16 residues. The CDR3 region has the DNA TGTGCCAGCAGGGGGGAAGGCCTCAGGCACCAAGAGACCCAGTACTTC. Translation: CASRGEGLRHQETQYF.

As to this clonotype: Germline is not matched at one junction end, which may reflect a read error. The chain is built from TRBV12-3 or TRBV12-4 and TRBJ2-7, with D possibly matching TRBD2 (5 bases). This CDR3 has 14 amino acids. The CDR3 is CASSDRGHSYEQYF. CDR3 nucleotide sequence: TGCGCCAGCAGCGACCGGGGTCACTCCTACGAGCAGTACTTC.

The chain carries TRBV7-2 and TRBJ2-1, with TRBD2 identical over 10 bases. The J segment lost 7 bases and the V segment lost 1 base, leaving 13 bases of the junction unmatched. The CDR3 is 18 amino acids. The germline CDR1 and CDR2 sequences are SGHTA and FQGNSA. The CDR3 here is CASSLEWSAGLAVNEQFF. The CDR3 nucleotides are TGTGCCAGCAGCTTAGAGTGGAGTGCTGGACTAGCGGTTAATGAGCAGTTCTTC.

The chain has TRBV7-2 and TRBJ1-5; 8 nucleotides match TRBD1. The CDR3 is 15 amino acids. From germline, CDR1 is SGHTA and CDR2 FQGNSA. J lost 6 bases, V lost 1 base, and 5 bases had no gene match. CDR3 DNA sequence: TGTGCCAGCAGCTTAGTTGGGACAGGAACTCAGCCCCAGCATTTT. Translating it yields CASSLVGTGTQPQHF.

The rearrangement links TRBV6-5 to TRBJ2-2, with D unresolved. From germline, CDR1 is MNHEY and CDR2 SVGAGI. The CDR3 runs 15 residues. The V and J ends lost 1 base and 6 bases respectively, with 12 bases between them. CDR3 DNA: TGTGCCAGCAGTTACTTTTCAGGAAATCCCGGGGAGCTGTTTTTT. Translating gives CASSYFSGNPGELFF.

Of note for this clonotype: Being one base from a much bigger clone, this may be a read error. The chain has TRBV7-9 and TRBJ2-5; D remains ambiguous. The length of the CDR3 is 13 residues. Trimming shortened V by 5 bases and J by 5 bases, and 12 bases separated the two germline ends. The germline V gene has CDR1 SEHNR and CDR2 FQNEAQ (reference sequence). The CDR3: CASSVVRMETQYF. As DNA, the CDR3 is TGTGCCAGCAGCGTAGTCAGGATGGAGACCCAGTACTTC. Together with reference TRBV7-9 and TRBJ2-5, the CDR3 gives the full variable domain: DTGVSQNPRHKITKRGQNVTFRCDPISEHNRLYWYRQTLGQGPEFLTYFQNEAQLEKSRLLSDRFSAERPKGSFSTLEIQRTEQGDSAMYLCASSVVRMETQYFGPGTRLLVL.

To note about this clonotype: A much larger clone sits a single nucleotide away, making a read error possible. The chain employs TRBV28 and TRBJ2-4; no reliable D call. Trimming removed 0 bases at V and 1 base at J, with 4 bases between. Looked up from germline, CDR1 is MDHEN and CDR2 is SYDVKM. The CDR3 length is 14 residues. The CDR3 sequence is CASSLWGAKNIQYF. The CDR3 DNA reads TGTGCCAGCAGTTTATGGGGGGCCAAAAACATTCAGTACTTC.

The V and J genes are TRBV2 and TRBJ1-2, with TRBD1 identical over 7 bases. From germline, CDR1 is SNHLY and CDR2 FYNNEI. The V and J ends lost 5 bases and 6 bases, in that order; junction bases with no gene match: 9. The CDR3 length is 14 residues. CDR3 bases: TGTGCCAGCAGTTTGGACAGGCGGGTTGATGGCTACACCTTC. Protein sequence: CASSLDRRVDGYTF.

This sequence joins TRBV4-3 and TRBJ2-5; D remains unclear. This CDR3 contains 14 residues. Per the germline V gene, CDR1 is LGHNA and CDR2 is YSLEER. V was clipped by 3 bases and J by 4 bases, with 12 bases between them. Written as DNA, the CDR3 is TGCGCCAGCAGCCATCCGGACGGGTCAGAGACCCAGTACTTC. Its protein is CASSHPDGSETQYF.

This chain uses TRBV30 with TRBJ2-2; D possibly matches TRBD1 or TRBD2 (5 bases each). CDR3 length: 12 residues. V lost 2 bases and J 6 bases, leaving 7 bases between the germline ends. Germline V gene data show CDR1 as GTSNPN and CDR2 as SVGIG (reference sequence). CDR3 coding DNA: TGTGCCTGGAGTCGGGGACCCGGGGAGCTGTTTTTT. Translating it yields CAWSRGPGELFF.

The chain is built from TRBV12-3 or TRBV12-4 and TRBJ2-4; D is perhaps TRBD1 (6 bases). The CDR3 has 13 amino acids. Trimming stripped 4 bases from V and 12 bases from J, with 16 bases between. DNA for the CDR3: TGTGCCAGCAGTTCAGGGGTTGCCTACGATCAGTACTTC. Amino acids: CASSSGVAYDQYF.

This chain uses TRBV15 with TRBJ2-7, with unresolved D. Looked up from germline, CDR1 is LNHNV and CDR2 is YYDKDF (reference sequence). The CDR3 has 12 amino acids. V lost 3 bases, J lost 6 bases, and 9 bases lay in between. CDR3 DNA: TGTGCCACCAGCAGGCCTACCTCCGAGCAGTACTTC. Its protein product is CATSRPTSEQYF.